Below, 26 T cell receptor beta chains from the same sample are listed, as sequenced in a study of blood T cell repertoires in COVID-19. TCRdb's table, derived via immunoSEQ multiplex PCR, lists solely in-frame clones and lacks some. The sample records approximately 300,000 clones, 70% to 90% being singletons. Sequences were obtained from PBMCs or T cells enriched from blood (not recorded which). These receptors all come from a woman aged 25 to 39 who had recovered from COVID-19.

CDR3 loop: CASRAPLGQQHNEQFF. CDR3 bases: TGCGCCAGCAGAGCCCCCTTGGGACAGCAACACAATGAGCAGTTCTTC. This chain joins TRBV5-1 and TRBJ2-1; 7 nucleotides agree with TRBD1. Per germline, CDR1 SGHRS and CDR2 YFSETQ. This CDR3 region has 16 residues. The J segment lost 5 bases and the V segment lost 5 bases, leaving 13 bases of the junction unmatched.

The rearrangement links TRBV19 to TRBJ1-1, with 7 bases that match TRBD1. The CDR3 length is 17 residues. The V gene end was trimmed by 3 bases and the J gene end by 0 bases; junction bases not matched to a gene: 10. In germline, CDR1 is LNHDA, CDR2 SQIVND (reference sequence). The CDR3, as DNA: TGTGCCAGTAGTATTGGGGGGACAGTAACCATGAACACTGAAGCTTTCTTT. It encodes CASSIGGTVTMNTEAFF.

The gene calls are TRBV29-1 and TRBJ2-2, with TRBD2 matching 7 bases. The CDR3 covers 14 residues. Germline lookup yields CDR1 SQVTM and CDR2 ANQGSEA. Trimming cost V 6 bases and J 4 bases; bases outside gene matches: 8. CDR3: CSVNTGTTTGELFF. CDR3 sequence (DNA): TGCAGCGTCAATACCGGGACTACCACCGGGGAGCTGTTTTTT.

V is TRBV3-1 (or the pseudogene TRBV3-2) and J is TRBJ1-1; TRBD1 is a possible D gene (6 bases). This CDR3 spans 13 amino acids. V shed 3 bases and J shed 4 bases, with 9 bases lying between them. CDR1 and CDR2 from the germline V gene are LGHDT and YNNKEL (reference sequence). CDR3: CASSHRGGTEAFF. The CDR3, as DNA: TGTGCCAGCAGCCATCGAGGGGGCACTGAAGCTTTCTTT.

The chain combines TRBV4-2 with TRBJ2-1; 10 nucleotides match TRBD2. The V gene end was trimmed by 1 base and the J gene end by 5 bases; junction bases not matched to a gene: 11. The CDR3 covers 18 residues. Germline assignment: CDR1 LGHNA and CDR2 YNFKEQ. The CDR3 bases are TGTGCCAGCAGCCAAGCTCTTAGCGGGGGGCCGCTACACAATGAGCAGTTCTTC. This sequence encodes CASSQALSGGPLHNEQFF.

This chain links TRBV6-5 with TRBJ1-5; TRBD1 is a possible D gene (5 bases). Germline CDR1 reads MNHEY; CDR2 reads SVGAGI. V lost 11 bases to trimming and J lost 0 bases, with 11 bases between them. This CDR3 spans 13 amino acids. Written as DNA, the CDR3 is TGTGCCGGAGGGGAGATTAGCAATCAGCCCCAGCATTTT. It translates to CAGGEISNQPQHF.

The chain joins TRBV19 to TRBJ1-5; the D gene is possibly TRBD1 (5 bases). The germline V gene encodes CDR1 LNHDA and CDR2 SQIVND (reference sequence). V was trimmed by 7 bases and J by 3 bases, leaving 10 bases between them. The CDR3 loop spans 13 amino acids. The CDR3 region has the DNA TGTGCCAGTAAGGACACAACCAATCAGCCCCAGCATTTT. This translates into CASKDTTNQPQHF.

V gene TRBV2 combines with J gene TRBJ2-6; the D is unclear. The V and J ends lost 5 bases and 0 bases respectively, with 8 bases between them. CDR3 length: 15 amino acids. CDR1 is SNHLY, CDR2 FYNNEI, per germline. The CDR3 sequence is CASSLRGSGANVLTF. CDR3 coding DNA: TGTGCCAGCAGTCTCCGAGGCTCTGGGGCCAACGTCCTGACTTTC.

This chain uses TRBV7-8 with TRBJ1-1; TRBD1 might be the D (6 bases). Trimming left V 4 bases short and J 1 base short, with 7 bases between. Germline CDR1 and CDR2: SGHVS and FQNEAQ. The CDR3 sequence is 13 residues long. CDR3 sequence (DNA): TGTGCCAGCAGCTACAGGGCGAACACTGAAGCTTTCTTT. Its protein product is CASSYRANTEAFF.

This sequence joins TRBV18 and TRBJ2-1; a possible D gene is TRBD2 (6 bases). Trimming shortened V by 0 bases and J by 8 bases, and 14 bases separated the two germline ends. This CDR3 is built from 15 residues. CDR1 and CDR2 from the germline V gene are KGHSH and LQKENI. CDR3 protein: CASSPPNWGGDEQFF. CDR3 nucleotide sequence: TGTGCCAGCTCACCACCGAATTGGGGAGGCGATGAGCAGTTCTTC. Complete variable domain (other parts from reference TRBV18 and TRBJ2-1): NAGVMQNPRHLVRRRGQEARLRCSPMKGHSHVYWYRQLPEEGLKFMVYLQKENIIDESGMPKERFSAEFPKEGPSILRIQQVVRGDSAAYFCASSPPNWGGDEQFFGPGTRLTVL.

The V call is TRBV19, the J call TRBJ1-1, with D perhaps TRBD1 (6 bases). V was shortened by 7 bases and J by 1 base, with 16 bases between the two germline ends. The length of the CDR3 is 15 residues. Germline assignment: CDR1 LNHDA and CDR2 SQIVND (reference sequence). In DNA, the CDR3 is TGTGCCAGTACCCCCAGTAGGGGGGGGAACACTGAAGCTTTCTTT. Translating gives CASTPSRGGNTEAFF.

The chain is built from TRBV30 and TRBJ1-2; D is unresolved. This CDR3 region has 12 residues. Germline V gene data show CDR1 as GTSNPN and CDR2 as SVGIG (reference sequence). Trimming removed 1 base at V and 7 bases at J, with 10 bases between. The CDR3 bases are TGTGCCTGGAGTGCTCTGTATCCTGGCTACACCTTC. As protein: CAWSALYPGYTF.

The genes are TRBV27 and TRBJ1-2; weak D call: TRBD1 (5 bases). The CDR3 runs 11 residues. The V and J ends lost 8 bases and 6 bases respectively, with 10 bases between them. The germline V gene encodes CDR1 MNHEY and CDR2 SMNVEV (reference sequence). CDR3 amino acids: CASGGGHGYTF. The CDR3 DNA sequence: TGTGCCAGCGGGGGGGGACATGGCTACACCTTC.

The CDR3 here is CASSLGSGTGELFF. The CDR3 DNA follows: TGTGCCAGCAGCCTCGGATCGGGGACCGGGGAGCTGTTTTTT. The rearrangement uses TRBV21-1 and TRBJ2-2; TRBD2, as called in the table, went unchecked against the DNA. TRBV21-1 is marked as a pseudogene. This CDR3 is 14 amino acids long.

The V and J genes are TRBV6-5 and TRBJ1-1; tentative D call: TRBD1 (5 bases). The CDR3 is made up of 15 amino acids. Trimming removed 4 bases from V and 0 bases from J, with 12 bases in between. The germline CDR1 and CDR2 sequences are MNHEY and SVGAGI. The CDR3 nucleotides are TGTGCCAGCAGTTTAACCGACAGACTGAACACTGAAGCTTTCTTT. Amino acid sequence: CASSLTDRLNTEAFF.

At least ten counts were recorded for this clone. Within the sample, other DNA sequences also encode this same CDR3. The chain recombines TRBV29-1 with TRBJ1-1, with D hard to call. The germline V gene has CDR1 SQVTM and CDR2 ANQGSEA. V was cut by 7 bases and J by 2 bases, with 5 bases left in between. The CDR3 consists of 10 residues. The CDR3 sequence: CSALNTEAFF. For the CDR3, the DNA is TGCAGCGCCTTAAACACTGAAGCTTTCTTT. Drawing the rest from reference TRBV29-1 and TRBJ1-1, the complete variable domain is SAVISQKPSRDICQRGTSLTIQCQVDSQVTMMFWYRQQPGQSLTLIATANQGSEATYESGFVIDKFPISRPNLTFSTLTVSNMSPEDSSIYLCSALNTEAFFGQGTRLTVV.

V and J are TRBV6-6 and TRBJ1-1; TRBD1 aligns across 7 bases. Germline assignment: CDR1 MNHNY and CDR2 SVGAGI (reference sequence). The CDR3 consists of 17 residues. The junction had 16 bases not matched to a gene; V was cut back by 5 bases and J by 4 bases. CDR3: CASSRRTGPALLTEAFF. DNA for the CDR3: TGTGCCAGCAGTCGACGGACAGGTCCAGCCCTCCTCACTGAAGCTTTCTTT.

The V gene is TRBV5-5, the J gene TRBJ1-2; the match to TRBD1 covers 12 bases. CDR1 is SGHKS and CDR2 is YYEKEE in the germline V gene (reference sequence). The CDR3 totals 15 residues. Trimming removed 5 bases from V and 5 bases from J; junction bases left unmatched: 7. CDR3 nucleotide sequence: TGTGCCAGCAGGGAAGCGGGACAGGGGGCATATGGCTACACCTTC. This encodes CASREAGQGAYGYTF.

The J gene is TRBJ1-1, the V gene TRBV5-5; tentative D call: TRBD1 (6 bases). From germline, CDR1 is SGHKS and CDR2 YYEKEE (reference sequence). V lost 3 bases and J 0 bases, leaving 9 bases between the germline ends. CDR3 length: 14 amino acids. CDR3 in amino acids: CASSSGAVNTEAFF. The CDR3 region has the DNA TGTGCCAGCAGCTCAGGGGCCGTGAACACTGAAGCTTTCTTT.

The rearrangement uses TRBV2 and TRBJ1-4; 12 nucleotides line up with TRBD1. V lost 6 bases, J lost 3 bases, and 2 bases stayed unmatched. CDR1 is SNHLY and CDR2 is FYNNEI in the germline V gene. The CDR3 extends over 15 amino acids. The CDR3 loop is CASRGTGGPNEKLFF. The CDR3 region has the DNA TGTGCCAGCAGAGGGACAGGGGGCCCTAATGAAAAACTGTTTTTT.

With respect to this clone: Other DNA sequences of this sample code for an identical CDR3. The CDR3 DNA sequence: TGTGCCAGTAGTATCAGTGTGAACACCGGGGAGCTGTTTTTT. This sequence encodes CASSISVNTGELFF. The chain recombines TRBV19 with TRBJ2-2; D is uncertain. The CDR3 contains 14 residues. The ends were cut back, 3 bases at V and 1 base at J, with 6 bases in the middle. Germline V gene data show CDR1 as LNHDA and CDR2 as SQIVND (reference sequence). Full variable domain (remainder filled in from reference TRBV19 and TRBJ2-2): DGGITQSPKYLFRKEGQNVTLSCEQNLNHDAMYWYRQDPGQGLRLIYYSQIVNDFQKGDIAEGYSVSREKKESFPLTVTSAQKNPTAFYLCASSISVNTGELFFGEGSRLTVL.

V usage is TRBV19 and J usage is TRBJ2-7; 8 bases agree with TRBD1. The ends lost 4 bases at V and 2 bases at J; junction bases unmatched: 7. Germline CDR1 and CDR2: LNHDA and SQIVND (reference sequence). This CDR3 is 15 amino acids long. The CDR3: CASSSPGQVAYEQYF. Written as DNA, the CDR3 is TGTGCCAGTAGTAGTCCGGGACAGGTCGCCTACGAGCAGTACTTC.

The chain has TRBV5-1 and TRBJ1-2; 8 bases agree with TRBD1. This CDR3 is 14 amino acids long. CDR1 SGHRS and CDR2 YFSETQ come from the germline V gene. V lost 9 bases and J lost 2; bases outside the gene matches: 9. CDR3 residues: CATSPTGGNYGYTF. DNA of the CDR3: TGCGCCACCTCGCCAACAGGGGGAAACTATGGCTACACCTTC.

The J gene is TRBJ2-2, the V gene TRBV9, with a weak D call TRBD1 (6 bases). CDR1 SGDLS and CDR2 YYNGEE come from the germline V gene. Trimming removed 4 bases at V and 1 base at J, with 29 bases between. This CDR3 contains 21 residues. The CDR3 nucleotides are TGTGCCAGCAGCACCCCCGGGACATCCAATTTCTGGGGAGAGAACACCGGGGAGCTGTTTTTT. Translating it yields CASSTPGTSNFWGENTGELFF.

This clone was counted ten times or more. This chain uses TRBV6-1 with TRBJ1-2, with 9 bases matching TRBD1. The CDR3 sequence is 15 residues long. From germline, CDR1 is MNHNS and CDR2 SASEGT. The V and J ends lost 0 bases and 4 bases, in that order; junction bases with no gene match: 3. The CDR3 sequence: CASSEASGQGYGYTF. The CDR3 nucleotides read TGTGCCAGCAGTGAAGCGTCGGGACAGGGCTATGGCTACACCTTC.

This clone was seen once. The chain employs TRBV4-1 and TRBJ2-5, with TRBD1 identical over 10 bases. This CDR3 has 17 residues. J lost 0 bases, V lost 0 bases, and 4 bases had no gene match. Germline CDR1 reads MGHRA; CDR2 reads YSYEKL. The CDR3 coding sequence is TGCGCCAGCAGCCAAGATGGGACAGGGGTGTACCAAGAGACCCAGTACTTC. Its protein is CASSQDGTGVYQETQYF.